A selection of T cell receptor beta chains follows, all from one sample in a study of shared clonotypes between healthy human individuals. The repertoire was sequenced with immunoSEQ multiplex PCR; TCRdb's copy has only in-frame clones and lacks some. The repertoire includes 550,000 to 750,000 clones, roughly 96% of them detected once, and approximately 0.1% sits in the top ten. The sequenced sample was naive CD8+ T cells sorted from blood. The source is a woman under 40 in good health. Both conserved end residues are part of each CDR3. A D gene is named only where the DNA matches it firmly. Expanded clones get a size class; other rows say once, few or many, or leave the size out.

D	V	size	J	CDR3	DNA
.	TRBV2	.	TRBJ1-1	CASSPAWLNTEAFF	TGTGCCAGCAGCCCCGCCTGGCTGAACACTGAAGCTTTCTTT
TRBD1	TRBV29-1	.	TRBJ2-1	CSVLTTGGSWEQFF	TGCAGCGTCCTCACGACAGGGGGCTCATGGGAGCAGTTCTTC
.	TRBV27	.	TRBJ2-6	CASRRLNPQRSGANVLTF	TGTGCCAGCAGAAGACTGAACCCCCAACGATCTGGGGCCAACGTCCTGACTTTC
.	TRBV23-1	.	TRBJ2-3	CASSQLGTPTGGDTQYF	TGCGCCAGCAGTCAATTGGGGACACCCACCGGTGGAGATACGCAGTATTTT
TRBD1	TRBV11-2	.	TRBJ2-3	CASSLDPGQGTDTQYF	TGTGCCAGCAGCTTAGACCCCGGACAGGGGACAGATACGCAGTATTTT
.	TRBV25-1	.	TRBJ2-1	CASSWQGSENEQFF	TGTGCCAGCAGTTGGCAGGGATCTGAGAATGAGCAGTTCTTC
TRBD1	TRBV10-2	.	TRBJ2-1	CATPGGGRGEQFF	TGCGCCACCCCAGGGGGCGGCCGGGGTGAGCAGTTCTTC
.	TRBV5-8	once	TRBJ2-7	CASSLRLPYEQYF	TGTGCCAGCAGCTTGAGGCTACCCTACGAGCAGTACTTC
.	TRBV15	.	TRBJ2-1	CATNNYLNEQFF	TGTGCCACCAACAACTACCTGAATGAGCAGTTCTTC
.	TRBV28	.	TRBJ2-1	CASSNGLGSYNEQFF	TGTGCCAGCAGTAATGGACTGGGATCCTACAATGAGCAGTTCTTC
TRBD1	TRBV7-9	.	TRBJ2-7	CASSFPGGQGTYEQYF	TGTGCCAGCAGCTTTCCGGGGGGACAGGGCACCTACGAGCAGTACTTC
TRBD1	TRBV28	.	TRBJ2-7	CASSRGQGLIYEQYF	TGTGCCAGCAGCCGAGGACAGGGCTTAATTTACGAGCAGTACTTC
.	TRBV19	.	TRBJ2-7	CASSMTGNGYEQYF	TGTGCCAGTAGTATGACCGGGAACGGGTACGAGCAGTACTTC
TRBD2	TRBV7-9	.	TRBJ2-1	CASSLEEGLARYNEQFF	TGTGCCAGCAGCTTAGAAGAGGGACTAGCGCGGTACAATGAGCAGTTCTTC
TRBD1	TRBV6-5	.	TRBJ1-5	CASKGGQGSNQPQHF	TGTGCCAGCAAGGGAGGACAGGGCAGCAATCAGCCCCAGCATTTT
TRBD1	TRBV19	.	TRBJ2-5	CASSPLDRGAKTQYF	TGTGCCAGTAGTCCTCTGGACAGGGGGGCGAAGACCCAGTACTTC
.	TRBV5-8	.	TRBJ2-1	CASSQDSDRSFYNEQFF	TGTGCCAGCAGCCAAGATAGCGACAGGTCTTTCTACAATGAGCAGTTCTTC
TRBD1	TRBV2	.	TRBJ2-1	CARSGGEQFF	TGTGCCAGATCAGGGGGTGAGCAGTTCTTC
.	TRBV7-2	.	TRBJ2-3	CASSLGRGDTQYF	TGTGCCAGCAGCTTAGGACGGGGAGATACGCAGTATTTT
.	TRBV30	.	TRBJ2-7	CAWSVIGSEQYF	TGTGCCTGGAGTGTAATAGGGAGCGAGCAGTACTTC
TRBD2	TRBV29-1	.	TRBJ2-1	CSVAISGRAYNEQFF	TGCAGCGTTGCTATTAGCGGGAGGGCCTACAATGAGCAGTTCTTC
TRBD1	TRBV27	.	TRBJ2-1	CASSNRDRYNEQFF	TGTGCCAGCAGTAACCGGGACAGATACAATGAGCAGTTCTTC
.	TRBV28	.	TRBJ2-5	CASSLLRTETQYF	TGTGCCAGCAGTTTACTCCGGACAGAGACCCAGTACTTC
TRBD1	TRBV6-5	.	TRBJ2-1	CASSYSTGVYNEQFF	TGTGCCAGCAGTTACTCGACAGGGGTCTACAATGAGCAGTTCTTC
TRBD1	TRBV27	.	TRBJ1-5	CASSSESDRLSNQPQHF	TGTGCCAGCAGTTCCGAATCGGACAGGCTCTCCAATCAGCCCCAGCATTTT
.	TRBV28	.	TRBJ1-5	CASKRGYSNQPQHF	TGTGCCAGCAAGAGGGGATATAGCAATCAGCCCCAGCATTTT
TRBD2	TRBV28	once	TRBJ2-1	CASSLRTSGSFTYNEQFF	TGTGCCAGCAGTTTGAGGACTAGCGGGAGTTTCACCTACAATGAGCAGTTCTTC
TRBD2	TRBV27	.	TRBJ2-1	CASSLGRGSSYNEQFF	TGTGCCAGCAGTTTAGGTCGCGGGAGCTCCTACAATGAGCAGTTCTTC
.	TRBV28	.	TRBJ2-2	CASSSLGLANTGELFF	TGTGCCAGCAGTTCACTCGGACTGGCGAACACCGGGGAGCTGTTTTTT
.	TRBV27	.	TRBJ1-2	CASRMGGGGYTF	TGTGCCAGCAGGATGGGAGGCGGTGGCTACACCTTC
TRBD2	TRBV15	.	TRBJ2-1	CATSRGRGTNHNEQFF	TGCGCCACCAGCAGAGGGCGAGGGACTAACCACAATGAGCAGTTCTTC
.	TRBV28	.	TRBJ2-7	CASRSTPQSYEQYF	TGTGCCAGCAGGTCAACCCCGCAGTCCTACGAGCAGTACTTC
TRBD1	TRBV30	.	TRBJ1-1	CAWRGTGTGYTEAFF	TGTGCCTGGAGGGGTACCGGGACAGGTTACACTGAAGCTTTCTTT
.	TRBV27	.	TRBJ2-1	CASSFGRDEQFF	TGTGCCAGCAGTTTCGGCAGGGATGAGCAGTTCTTC
TRBD2	TRBV7-2	.	TRBJ2-7	CASSSIPRLAGAIEQYF	TGTGCCAGCAGCTCCATCCCCCGACTAGCGGGAGCCATCGAGCAGTACTTC
.	TRBV5-4	.	TRBJ2-1	CASSPDSVNEQFF	TGTGCCAGCAGCCCGGACAGCGTCAATGAGCAGTTCTTC
TRBD2	TRBV27	.	TRBJ2-7	CASKNAAGNYEQYF	TGTGCCAGCAAAAACGCAGCGGGAAATTACGAGCAGTACTTC
.	TRBV29-1	.	TRBJ2-2	CSVVGIEQIGITGELFF	TGCAGCGTTGTGGGGATCGAGCAGATTGGAATCACCGGGGAGCTGTTTTTT
.	TRBV10-2	.	TRBJ2-5	CASSESIGRQETQYF	TGCGCCAGCAGTGAGTCGATCGGGAGACAAGAGACCCAGTACTTC
TRBD1	TRBV5-1	.	TRBJ1-1	CASSLAGTGGYTEAFF	TGCGCCAGCAGCTTGGCCGGGACAGGGGGTTACACTGAAGCTTTCTTT
TRBD2	TRBV2	.	TRBJ2-7	CASSAGTSPYEQYF	TGTGCCAGCAGTGCCGGGACTAGTCCGTACGAGCAGTACTTC
TRBD1	TRBV19	.	TRBJ2-1	CASSMQGAGSYNEQFF	TGTGCCAGTAGTATGCAGGGGGCCGGGTCCTACAATGAGCAGTTCTTC